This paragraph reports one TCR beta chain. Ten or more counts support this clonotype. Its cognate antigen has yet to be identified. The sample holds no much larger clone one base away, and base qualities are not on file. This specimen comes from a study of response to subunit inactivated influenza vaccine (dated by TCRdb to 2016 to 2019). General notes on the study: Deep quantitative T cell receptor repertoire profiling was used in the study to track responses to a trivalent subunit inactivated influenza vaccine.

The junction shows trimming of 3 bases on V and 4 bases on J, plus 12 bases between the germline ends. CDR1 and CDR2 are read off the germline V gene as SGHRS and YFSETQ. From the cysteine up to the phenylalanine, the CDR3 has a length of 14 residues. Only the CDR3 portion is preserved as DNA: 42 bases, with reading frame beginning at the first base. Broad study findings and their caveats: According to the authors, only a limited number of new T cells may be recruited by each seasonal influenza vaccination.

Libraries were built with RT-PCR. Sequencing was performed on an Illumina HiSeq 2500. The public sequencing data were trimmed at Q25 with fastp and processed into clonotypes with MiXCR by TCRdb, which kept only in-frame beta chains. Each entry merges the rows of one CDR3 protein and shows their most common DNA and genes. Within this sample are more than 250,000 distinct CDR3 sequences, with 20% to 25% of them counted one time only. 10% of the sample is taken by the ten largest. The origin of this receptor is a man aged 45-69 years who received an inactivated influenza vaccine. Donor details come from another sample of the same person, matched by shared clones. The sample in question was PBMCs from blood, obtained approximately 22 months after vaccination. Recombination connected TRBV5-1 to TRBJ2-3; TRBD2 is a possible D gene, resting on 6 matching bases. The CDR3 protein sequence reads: CASSSLGGADTQYF. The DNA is TGCGCCAGCAGCTCGCTGGGGGGAGCAGATACGCAGTATTTT.